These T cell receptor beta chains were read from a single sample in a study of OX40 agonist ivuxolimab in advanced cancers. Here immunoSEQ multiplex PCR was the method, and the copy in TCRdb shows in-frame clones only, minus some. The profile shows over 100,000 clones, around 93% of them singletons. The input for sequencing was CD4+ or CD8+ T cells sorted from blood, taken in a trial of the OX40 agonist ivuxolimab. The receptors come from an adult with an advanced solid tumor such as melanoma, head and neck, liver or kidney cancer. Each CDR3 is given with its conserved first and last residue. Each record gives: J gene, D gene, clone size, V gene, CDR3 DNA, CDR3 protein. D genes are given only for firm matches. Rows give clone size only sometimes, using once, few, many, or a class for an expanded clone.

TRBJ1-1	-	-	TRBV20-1	TGCAGTGCTAAGCGTAACACTGAAGCTTTCTTT	CSAKRNTEAFF
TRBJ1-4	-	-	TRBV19	TGTGCCAGTAGTACCATACAGGGAAGTAATGAAAAACTGTTTTTT	CASSTIQGSNEKLFF
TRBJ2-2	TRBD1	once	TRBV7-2	TGTGCCAGCAGCCCCCCGCAGGGGGACACCGGGGAGCTGTTTTTT	CASSPPQGDTGELFF
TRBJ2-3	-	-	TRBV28	TGTGCCAGCAGCATTATCACAGATACGCAGTATTTT	CASSIITDTQYF
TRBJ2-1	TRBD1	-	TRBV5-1	TGCGCCAGCAGCTATGGACAGGGGGCCAGCTCCTACAATGAGCAGTTCTTC	CASSYGQGASSYNEQFF
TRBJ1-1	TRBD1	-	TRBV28	TGTGCCAGCAGCGTTCCCAGGGGGCCCACTGAAGCTTTCTTT	CASSVPRGPTEAFF
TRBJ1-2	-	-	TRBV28	TGTGCCAGCAGTTTATTGATAGGGCCCAATGACTATGGCTACACCTTC	CASSLLIGPNDYGYTF
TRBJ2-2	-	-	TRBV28	TGTGCCACTGGGACGGCTACCGGGGAGCTGTTTTTT	CATGTATGELFF
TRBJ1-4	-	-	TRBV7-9	TGTGCCAGCAGCTTAATGGGATCAGGCGAAAAACTGTTTTTT	CASSLMGSGEKLFF
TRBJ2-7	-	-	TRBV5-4	TGTGCCAGCAGCATAGGACGAGCCTACGAGCAGTACTTC	CASSIGRAYEQYF
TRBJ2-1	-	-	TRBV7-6	TGTGCCAGCAGCTTAGGACCACACAATGAGCAGTTCTTC	CASSLGPHNEQFF
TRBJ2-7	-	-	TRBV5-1	TGCGCCAGCAGCTCCACACAGTACGAGCAGTACTTC	CASSSTQYEQYF
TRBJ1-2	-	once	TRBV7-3	TGTGCCAGCAGCTTAGCGGGTTATGGCTACACCTTC	CASSLAGYGYTF
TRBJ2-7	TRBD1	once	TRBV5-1	TGCGCCAGCAGCAGGGGAACAGGGGAACCCTACGAGCAGTACTTC	CASSRGTGEPYEQYF
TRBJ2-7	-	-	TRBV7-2	TGTGCCAGCAGCCCCACGGCGGGTGCCAACGAGCAGTACTTC	CASSPTAGANEQYF
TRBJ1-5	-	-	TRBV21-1	TGTGCCAGCAGCAAAGGGATGTCGGGGAACAGCAATCAGCCCCAGCATTTT	CASSKGMSGNSNQPQHF
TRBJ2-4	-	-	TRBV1	TGCACCAGCAGGCCGGGACAGTGTACCAAAAACATTCAGTACTTC	CTSRPGQCTKNIQYF
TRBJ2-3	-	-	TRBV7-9	TGTGCCAGCAGCGCGAGCAGCCAGAGCACAGATACGCAGTATTTT	CASSASSQSTDTQYF
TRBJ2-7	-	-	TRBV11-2	TGTGCCAGCAGCTTAGAACAGCCCCTTTACGAGCAGTACTTC	CASSLEQPLYEQYF
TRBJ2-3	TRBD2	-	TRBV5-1	TGCGCCAGCCGCGGGGTAGAAGGGACTAGCGGGAGAGCTACGCAGTATTTT	CASRGVEGTSGRATQYF
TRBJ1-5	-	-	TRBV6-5	TGTGCCAGCAGGGGAGATAATCAGCCCCAGCATTTT	CASRGDNQPQHF
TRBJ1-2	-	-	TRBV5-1	TGCGCCAGCAGCTTGCTAGGGAATGATGGCTACACCTTC	CASSLLGNDGYTF
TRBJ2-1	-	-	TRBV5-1	TGCGCCAGCTACGGCAGGGGCAGGGGCAATGAGCAGTTCTTC	CASYGRGRGNEQFF
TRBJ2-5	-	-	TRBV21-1	TGTGCCAGCAGCAAACGATGGGGACAGTGGTACCAAGAGACCCAGTACTTC	CASSKRWGQWYQETQYF
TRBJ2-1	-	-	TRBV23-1	TGCGCCAGCAGTAGGTTGCCGTACAATGAGCAGTTCTTC	CASSRLPYNEQFF
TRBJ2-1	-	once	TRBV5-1	TGCGCCAGCAGTTGGTCCGTCAATGAGCAGTTCTTC	CASSWSVNEQFF
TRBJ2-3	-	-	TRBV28	TGTGCCAGCTGCGGCATACCCTATACGCAGTATTTT	CASCGIPYTQYF
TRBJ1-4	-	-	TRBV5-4	TGCGCCAGCAGCCAAGAGGTTTTACGGGAGGCTAATGAAAAACTGTTTTTT	CASSQEVLREANEKLFF
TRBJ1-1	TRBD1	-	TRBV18	TGTGCCAGCTCACCGGCAGGGGGCAGGGACACTGAAGCTTTCTTT	CASSPAGGRDTEAFF
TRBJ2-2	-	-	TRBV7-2	TGTGCCAGCAGCTTCCGGCCCTCAGGGGCCACCGGGGAGCTGTTTTTT	CASSFRPSGATGELFF
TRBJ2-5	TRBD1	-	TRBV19	TGTGCCAGTAGTCCCGCGAGGGGGCCCGGCCCAAAGACCCAGTACTTC	CASSPARGPGPKTQYF
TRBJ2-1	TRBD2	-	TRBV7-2	TGTGCCAGTAGAGCGGGGGGTCCCTACAATGAGCAGTTCTTC	CASRAGGPYNEQFF
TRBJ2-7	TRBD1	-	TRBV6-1	TGTGCCAGCAGTAACCCGGGACAGTCCTACGAGCAGTACTTC	CASSNPGQSYEQYF
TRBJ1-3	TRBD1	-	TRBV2	TGTGCCAGCAGTGTGGTAGGGGGCGTTGGAAACACCATATATTTT	CASSVVGGVGNTIYF
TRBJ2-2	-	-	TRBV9	TGTGCCAGCAGCGTAGAACCCCAACGTGCCGGGGAGCTGTTTTTT	CASSVEPQRAGELFF
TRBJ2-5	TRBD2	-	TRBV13	TGTGCCAGCAGCTTAGGGAGCGGGAGGCCCTCCAGGGGGGAGACCCAGTACTTC	CASSLGSGRPSRGETQYF
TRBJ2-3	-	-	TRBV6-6	TGTGCCAGCAGTACAGGGTTGGGAGATACGCAGTATTTT	CASSTGLGDTQYF
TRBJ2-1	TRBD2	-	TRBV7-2	TGTGCCAGCAGCAGAACCGGGACTATACTCTACAATGAGCAGTTCTTC	CASSRTGTILYNEQFF
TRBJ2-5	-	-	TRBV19	TGTGCCAGTAGGAGAGGGGCGGCAGGGGAGAACCAAGAGACCCAGTACTTC	CASRRGAAGENQETQYF
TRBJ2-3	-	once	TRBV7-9	TGTGCCAGCAGCTTTCCTGGTCGCACAGATACGCAGTATTTT	CASSFPGRTDTQYF
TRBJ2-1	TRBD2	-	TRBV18	TGTGCCAGCTCACCACGGACTAGGACCAATGAGCAGTTCTTC	CASSPRTRTNEQFF
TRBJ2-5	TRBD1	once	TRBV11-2	TGTGCCAGCAGCTTAGTCGGGACAGGGGTAGAGACCCAGTACTTC	CASSLVGTGVETQYF
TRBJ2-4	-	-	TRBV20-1	TGCAGTACAAAGGAACAGTACTTC	CSTKEQYF
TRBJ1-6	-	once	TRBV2	TGTGCCAGTACCCCCGAGGGGAGCAATTCACCCCTCCACTTT	CASTPEGSNSPLHF
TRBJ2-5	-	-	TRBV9	TGTGCCAGCAGCGGAGGACTCCAAGAGACCCAGTACTTC	CASSGGLQETQYF
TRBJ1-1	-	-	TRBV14	TGTGCCAGCAGCCAAGATCTTGGGGGGGCGAACACTGAAGCTTTCTTT	CASSQDLGGANTEAFF
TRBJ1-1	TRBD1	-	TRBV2	TGTGCCAGCAGCCCCAGGGGGCAGGGGACTGAAGCTTTCTTT	CASSPRGQGTEAFF
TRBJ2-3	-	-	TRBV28	TGTGCCAGCAGTCGTTCTAGCACAGATACGCAGTATTTT	CASSRSSTDTQYF